This section outlines one T cell receptor beta chain sequence together with its context. Its antigen is not known. Any gene name here is a mouse gene name. Read sequence stops 1 residue before the CDR3 end, and the germline J gene provides the missing end. These data are taken from a study of tissue T cells after allogeneic stem cell transplantation. Study-level results: Few T cell clones were shared across patients, but motif clusters showed tissue-specific shared signatures. Alloreactivity or antigen specificity of tissue TCRs was not determined; some clones might be host cells. Tissue-detected TCR repertoire was only partly captured by blood and spleen T cells. Within patients, tissue anatomy strongly shaped TCR repertoire composition.

Germline CDR1 reads SGHLS; CDR2 reads HYDKME. Trimming left V 1 base short and J 0 bases short, with 0 bases between. The CDR3 covers 12 residues. Some clones are missing from TCRdb's copy, which holds only in-frame ones; the method was immunoSEQ multiplex PCR. This table holds tens of thousands of clones, 65% to 85% found once. The sample taken for sequencing was sorted cells pooled from one or two spleens. The chain uses TRBV12-2 and TRBJ1-3; D call uncertain. This TCR was sampled from a pool of C57BL/6 mice in good health. CDR3 bases read: TGTGCCAGCTCTCTTTCTGGAAATACGCTCTAT. Residues: CASSLSGNTLY. The entire CDR3 reads CASSLSGNTLYF. Together with reference TRBV12-2 and TRBJ1-3, the CDR3 gives the full variable domain: NSGVVQSPRYIIKGKGERSILKCIPISGHLSVAWYQQTQGQELKFFIQHYDKMERDKGNLPSRFSVQQFDDYHSEMNMSALELEDSAVYFCASSLSGNTLYFGEGSRLIVV.